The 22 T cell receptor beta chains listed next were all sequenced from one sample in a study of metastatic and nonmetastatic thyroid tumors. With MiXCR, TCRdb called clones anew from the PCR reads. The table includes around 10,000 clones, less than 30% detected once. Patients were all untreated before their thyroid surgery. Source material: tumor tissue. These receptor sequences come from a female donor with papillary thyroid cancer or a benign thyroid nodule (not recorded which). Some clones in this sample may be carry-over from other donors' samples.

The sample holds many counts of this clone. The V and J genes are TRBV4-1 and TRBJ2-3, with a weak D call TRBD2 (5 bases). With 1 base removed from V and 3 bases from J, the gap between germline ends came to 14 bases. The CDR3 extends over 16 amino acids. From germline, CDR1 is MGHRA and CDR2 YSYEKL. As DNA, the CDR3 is TGCGCCAGCAGCCAAGTCCGGGGTGACGGTACAGATACGCAGTATTTT. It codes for CASSQVRGDGTDTQYF.

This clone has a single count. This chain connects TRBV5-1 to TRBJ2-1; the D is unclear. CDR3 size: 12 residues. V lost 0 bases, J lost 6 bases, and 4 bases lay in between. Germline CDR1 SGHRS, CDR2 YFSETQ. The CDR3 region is CASSLVLNEQFF. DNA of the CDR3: TGCGCCAGCAGCTTGGTGCTCAATGAGCAGTTCTTC.

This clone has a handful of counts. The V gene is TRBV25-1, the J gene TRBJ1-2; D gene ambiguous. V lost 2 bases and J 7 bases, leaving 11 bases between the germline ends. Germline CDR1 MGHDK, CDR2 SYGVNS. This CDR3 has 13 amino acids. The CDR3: CASSENRQVGYTF. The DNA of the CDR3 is TGTGCCAGCAGTGAAAATCGGCAGGTTGGCTACACCTTC.

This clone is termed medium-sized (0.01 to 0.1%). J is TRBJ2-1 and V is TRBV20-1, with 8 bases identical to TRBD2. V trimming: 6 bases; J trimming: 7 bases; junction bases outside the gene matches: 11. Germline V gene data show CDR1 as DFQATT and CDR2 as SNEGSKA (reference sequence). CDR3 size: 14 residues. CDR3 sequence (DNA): TGCAGTGCCCCCAATAGCGGGATTGATAATGAGCAGTTCTTC. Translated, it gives CSAPNSGIDNEQFF.

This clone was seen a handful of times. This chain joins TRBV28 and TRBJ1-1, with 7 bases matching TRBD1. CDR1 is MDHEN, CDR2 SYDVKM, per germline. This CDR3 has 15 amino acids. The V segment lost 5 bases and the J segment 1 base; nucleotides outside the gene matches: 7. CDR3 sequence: CASSRPGGPNTEAFF. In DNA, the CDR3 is TGTGCCAGCAGTAGACCAGGGGGTCCGAACACTGAAGCTTTCTTT.

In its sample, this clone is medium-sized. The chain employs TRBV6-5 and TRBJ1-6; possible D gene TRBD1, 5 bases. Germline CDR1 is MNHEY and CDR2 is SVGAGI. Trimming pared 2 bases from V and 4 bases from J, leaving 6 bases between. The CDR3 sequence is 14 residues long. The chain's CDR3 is CASSYRGYNSPLHF. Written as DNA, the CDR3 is TGTGCCAGCAGTTACAGGGGATATAATTCACCCCTCCACTTT.

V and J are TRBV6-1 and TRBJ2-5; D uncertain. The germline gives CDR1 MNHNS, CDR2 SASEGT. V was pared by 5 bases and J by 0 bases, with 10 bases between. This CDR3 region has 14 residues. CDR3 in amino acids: CASSPGRDQETQYF. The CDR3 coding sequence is TGTGCCAGCAGTCCTGGACGGGACCAAGAGACCCAGTACTTC.

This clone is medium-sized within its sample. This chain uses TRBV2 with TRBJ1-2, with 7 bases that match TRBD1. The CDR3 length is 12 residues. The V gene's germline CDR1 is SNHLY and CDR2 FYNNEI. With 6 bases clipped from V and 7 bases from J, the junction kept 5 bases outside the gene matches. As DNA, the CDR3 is TGTGCCAGCAGACCCGACAGGGCTGGCTACACCTTC. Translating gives CASRPDRAGYTF.

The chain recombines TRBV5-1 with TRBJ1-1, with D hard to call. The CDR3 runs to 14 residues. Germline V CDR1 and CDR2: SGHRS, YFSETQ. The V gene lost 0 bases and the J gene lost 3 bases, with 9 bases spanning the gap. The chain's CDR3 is CASSLGRADTEAFF. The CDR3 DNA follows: TGCGCCAGCAGCTTGGGGCGGGCGGACACTGAAGCTTTCTTT.

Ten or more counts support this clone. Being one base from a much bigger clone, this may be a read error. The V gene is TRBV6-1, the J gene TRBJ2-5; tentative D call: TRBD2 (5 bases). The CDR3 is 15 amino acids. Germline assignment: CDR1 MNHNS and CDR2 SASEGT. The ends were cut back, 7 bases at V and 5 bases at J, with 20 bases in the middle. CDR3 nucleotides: TGTGCCAGCACCAACCGCGAGGGCTCCCCGGAGACCCAGTACTTC. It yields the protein CASTNREGSPETQYF.

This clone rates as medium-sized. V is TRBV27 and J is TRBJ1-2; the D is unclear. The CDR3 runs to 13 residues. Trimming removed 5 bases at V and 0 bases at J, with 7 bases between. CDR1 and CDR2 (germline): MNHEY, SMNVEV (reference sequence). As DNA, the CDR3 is TGTGCCAGCAGTCGGACCCCTAACTATGGCTACACCTTC. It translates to CASSRTPNYGYTF.

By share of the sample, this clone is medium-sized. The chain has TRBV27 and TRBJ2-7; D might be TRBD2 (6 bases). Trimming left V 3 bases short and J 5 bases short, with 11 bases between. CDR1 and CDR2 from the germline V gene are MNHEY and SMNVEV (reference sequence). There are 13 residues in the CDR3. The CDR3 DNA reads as TGTGCCAGCAGTTTCCGGAGGAGGGACGAGCAGTACTTC. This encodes CASSFRRRDEQYF.

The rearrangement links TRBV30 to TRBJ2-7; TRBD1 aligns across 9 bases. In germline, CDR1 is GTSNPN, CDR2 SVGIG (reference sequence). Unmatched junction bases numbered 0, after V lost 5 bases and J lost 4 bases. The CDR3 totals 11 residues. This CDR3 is CAWDRGYEQYF. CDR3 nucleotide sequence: TGTGCCTGGGACAGGGGGTACGAGCAGTACTTC.

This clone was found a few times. CDR3 amino acids: CASSDMGGGREQYF. The DNA for the CDR3 is TGTGCCAGCAGCGACATGGGGGGGGGACGGGAGCAGTACTTC. The J gene is TRBJ2-7, the V gene TRBV7-9; TRBD2 matches 7 bases. The CDR3 is 14 amino acids. The germline CDR1 and CDR2 sequences are SEHNR and FQNEAQ (reference sequence). V lost 5 bases and J lost 7; bases outside the gene matches: 11.

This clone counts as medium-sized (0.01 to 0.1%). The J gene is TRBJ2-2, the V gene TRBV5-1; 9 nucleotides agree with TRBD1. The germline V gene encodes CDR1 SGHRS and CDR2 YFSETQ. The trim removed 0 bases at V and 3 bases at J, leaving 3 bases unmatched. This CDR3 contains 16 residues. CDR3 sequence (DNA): TGCGCCAGCAGCTTGGTGGACAGGGGTTACACCGGGGAGCTGTTTTTT. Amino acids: CASSLVDRGYTGELFF.

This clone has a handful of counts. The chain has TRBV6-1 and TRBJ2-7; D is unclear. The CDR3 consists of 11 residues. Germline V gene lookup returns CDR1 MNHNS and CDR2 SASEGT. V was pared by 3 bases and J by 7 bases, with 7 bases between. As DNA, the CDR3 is TGTGCCAGCAGTGAGCTTGATGAGCAGTACTTC. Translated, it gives CASSELDEQYF.

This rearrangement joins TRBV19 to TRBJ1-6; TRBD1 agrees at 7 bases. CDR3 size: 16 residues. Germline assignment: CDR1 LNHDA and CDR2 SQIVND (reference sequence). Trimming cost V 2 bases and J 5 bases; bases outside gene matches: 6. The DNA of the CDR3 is TGTGCCAGTAGTATAACCTCCCAGGGGGATAATTCACCCCTCCACTTT. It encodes CASSITSQGDNSPLHF.

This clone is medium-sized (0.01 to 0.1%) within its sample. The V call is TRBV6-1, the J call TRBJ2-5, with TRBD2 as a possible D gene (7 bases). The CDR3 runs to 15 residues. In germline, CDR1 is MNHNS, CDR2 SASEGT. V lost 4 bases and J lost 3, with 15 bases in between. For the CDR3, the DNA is TGTGCCAGCAGTGGATCAGGGGCGGGGGAAGAGACCCAGTACTTC. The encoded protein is CASSGSGAGEETQYF.

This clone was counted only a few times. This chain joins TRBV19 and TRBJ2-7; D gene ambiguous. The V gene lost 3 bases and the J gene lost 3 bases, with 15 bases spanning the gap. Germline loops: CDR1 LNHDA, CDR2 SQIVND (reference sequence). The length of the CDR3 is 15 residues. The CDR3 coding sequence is TGTGCCAGTAGTATCGCTGGGCAGAATTACTACGAGCAGTACTTC. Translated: CASSIAGQNYYEQYF.

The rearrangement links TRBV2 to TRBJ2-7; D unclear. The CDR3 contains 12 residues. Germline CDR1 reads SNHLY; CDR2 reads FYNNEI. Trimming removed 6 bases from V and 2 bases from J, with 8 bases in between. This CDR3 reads CASRVRTYEQYF. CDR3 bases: TGTGCCAGCAGGGTACGTACCTACGAGCAGTACTTC.

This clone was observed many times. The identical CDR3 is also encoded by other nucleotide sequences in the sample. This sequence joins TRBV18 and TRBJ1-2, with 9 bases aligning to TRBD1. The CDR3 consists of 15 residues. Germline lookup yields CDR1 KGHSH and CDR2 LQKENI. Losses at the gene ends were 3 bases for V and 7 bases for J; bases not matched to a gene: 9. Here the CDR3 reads CASSPRDRASVGYTF. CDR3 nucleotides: TGTGCCAGCTCACCTCGGGACAGGGCGTCGGTTGGCTACACCTTC. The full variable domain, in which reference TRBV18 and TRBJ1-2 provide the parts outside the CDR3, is NAGVMQNPRHLVRRRGQEARLRCSPMKGHSHVYWYRQLPEEGLKFMVYLQKENIIDESGMPKERFSAEFPKEGPSILRIQQVVRGDSAAYFCASSPRDRASVGYTFGSGTRLTVV.

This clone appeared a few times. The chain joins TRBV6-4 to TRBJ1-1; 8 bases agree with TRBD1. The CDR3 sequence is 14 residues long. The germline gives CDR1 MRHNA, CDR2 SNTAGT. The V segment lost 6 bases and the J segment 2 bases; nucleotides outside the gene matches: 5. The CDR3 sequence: CASRVGQENTEAFF. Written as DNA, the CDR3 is TGTGCCAGCAGAGTGGGACAGGAAAACACTGAAGCTTTCTTT.